These 31 T cell receptor beta chains originate from one sample sequenced in a study of shared clonotypes between healthy human individuals. Generated by immunoSEQ multiplex PCR, the TCRdb table keeps only in-frame clones and is missing some. Found here are 2 million to 2.5 million clones, about nine tenths of them singletons; the top ten hold around 0.38%. Sequenced input: naive CD4+ T cells from PBMCs. Specified subset: CD45RA+ positively selected. Receptors were obtained from a man aged 18 to 30 in good health. Some clones in this sample may be carry-over from other donors' samples.

The chain combines TRBV5-4 with TRBJ2-7; 8 nucleotides line up with TRBD2. Trimming at V came to 0 bases and at J to 1 base, leaving 9 bases not matched to a gene. The germline V gene encodes CDR1 SGHNT and CDR2 YYREEE (reference sequence). There are 17 residues in the CDR3. The CDR3 spells CASSLAPAGGRSYEQYF. In nucleotides, the CDR3 is TGTGCCAGCAGCTTGGCCCCGGCGGGCGGGAGGTCCTACGAGCAGTACTTC.

The V gene is TRBV5-4, the J gene TRBJ2-3; 11 bases fit TRBD2. The length of the CDR3 is 16 residues. Looked up from germline, CDR1 is SGHNT and CDR2 is YYREEE (reference sequence). J was trimmed by 5 bases and V by 1 base; bases with no gene match: 6. The CDR3 region is CASSLRIAGGIDTQYF. CDR3 sequence (DNA): TGTGCCAGCAGCTTGCGAATAGCGGGAGGGATAGATACGCAGTATTTT.

The count of this clone is one. The V gene is TRBV11-2, the J gene TRBJ2-7; no reliable D call. V was cut by 1 base and J by 0 bases, with 7 bases left in between. CDR1 and CDR2 from the germline V gene are SGHAT and FQNNGV. The CDR3 is 14 residues long. This CDR3 reads CASSLASVSYEQYF. Here the CDR3 DNA reads TGTGCCAGCAGCTTAGCATCGGTCTCCTACGAGCAGTACTTC.

V gene TRBV9 combines with J gene TRBJ2-1; TRBD2 matches at 10 bases. The CDR3 covers 17 residues. The junction had 10 bases not matched to a gene; V was cut back by 3 bases and J by 4 bases. In germline, CDR1 is SGDLS, CDR2 YYNGEE. In DNA, the CDR3 is TGTGCCAGCAGCGGGGCGACACTAGCGGGGCGGTACAATGAGCAGTTCTTC. Its protein is CASSGATLAGRYNEQFF.

The chain employs TRBV15 and TRBJ2-7, with a tentative D call TRBD1 (6 bases). CDR1 is LNHNV, CDR2 YYDKDF, per germline (reference sequence). V gave up 0 bases and J gave up 3 bases, with 12 bases separating them. This CDR3 spans 15 amino acids. The CDR3: CATSREIGRGYEQYF. The CDR3 DNA sequence: TGTGCCACCAGCAGAGAGATTGGCAGGGGCTACGAGCAGTACTTC.

The V and J genes are TRBV28 and TRBJ2-7; weak D call: TRBD1 (6 bases). CDR3 size: 13 residues. The germline V gene has CDR1 MDHEN and CDR2 SYDVKM. Between the trimmed V and J ends, which lost 7 bases and 2 bases, there was a span of 12 bases. CDR3 DNA sequence: TGTGCCAGCAACCCAGGACAGACCTACGAGCAGTACTTC. It encodes CASNPGQTYEQYF.

In the case of this clone: This sample includes further DNA sequences coding for the same CDR3. The chain recombines TRBV5-1 with TRBJ2-5; D is unresolved. The length of the CDR3 is 13 residues. V lost 2 bases to trimming and J lost 4 bases, with 9 bases between them. The germline gives CDR1 SGHRS, CDR2 YFSETQ. This chain's CDR3 is CASSFGVGETQYF. CDR3 bases: TGCGCCAGCAGCTTTGGGGTTGGAGAGACCCAGTACTTC.

The gene calls are TRBV20-1 and TRBJ2-5; D possibly corresponds to TRBD2 (5 bases). The germline V and J ends were trimmed by 6 bases and 5 bases, with 10 bases remaining between them. The CDR3 totals 11 residues. Looked up from germline, CDR1 is DFQATT and CDR2 is SNEGSKA (reference sequence). CDR3 sequence: CSAIGVETQYF. The DNA of the CDR3 is TGCAGTGCGATCGGGGTCGAGACCCAGTACTTC.

The chain recombines TRBV30 with TRBJ2-7; 7 positions match TRBD1. J was trimmed by 2 bases and V by 4 bases; bases with no gene match: 8. In germline, CDR1 is GTSNPN, CDR2 SVGIG (reference sequence). The CDR3 is made up of 14 amino acids. This chain's CDR3 is CAWNLPGTAYEQYF. In DNA form, the CDR3 reads TGTGCCTGGAACCTACCCGGGACAGCCTACGAGCAGTACTTC.

The J gene is TRBJ1-5, the V gene TRBV19; the D is unclear. The ends were cut back, 4 bases at V and 2 bases at J, with 12 bases in the middle. CDR1 is LNHDA and CDR2 is SQIVND in the germline V gene (reference sequence). This CDR3 has 15 residues. This CDR3 is CASSKEALGNQPQHF. In DNA form, the CDR3 reads TGTGCCAGTAGTAAGGAGGCTTTGGGCAATCAGCCCCAGCATTTT.

This clone was seen just once. The DNA for the CDR3 is TGTGCCAGCAGTGAAAGTAGGGCCCAAGAGACCCAGTACTTC. Its protein product is CASSESRAQETQYF. The chain joins TRBV6-1 to TRBJ2-5; no firm D call. Per the germline V gene, CDR1 is MNHNS and CDR2 is SASEGT. The CDR3 spans 14 residues. Trimming took off 2 bases at V and 1 base at J, with 8 bases between the two ends.

The chain joins TRBV18 to TRBJ2-4; 10 bases agree with TRBD2. There are 14 residues in the CDR3. The V and J ends lost 3 bases and 8 bases, in that order; junction bases with no gene match: 4. CDR1 is KGHSH and CDR2 is LQKENI in the germline V gene. The CDR3 loop is CASSPASGSDIQYF. DNA for the CDR3: TGTGCCAGCTCACCGGCTAGCGGGAGTGACATTCAGTACTTC.

The chain employs TRBV6-5 and TRBJ1-5; no firm D call. The CDR3 covers 13 residues. Germline assignment: CDR1 MNHEY and CDR2 SVGAGI. V lost 6 bases to trimming and J lost 9 bases, with 15 bases between them. The CDR3 coding sequence is TGTGCCAGCAGCCCCGGACGCCTGTGGCCCCAGCATTTT. Its protein product is CASSPGRLWPQHF.

V usage is TRBV6-6 and J usage is TRBJ1-1, with D perhaps matching TRBD1 (6 bases). There are 16 residues in the CDR3. Trimming pared 0 bases from V and 0 bases from J, leaving 11 bases between. CDR1 and CDR2 (germline): MNHNY, SVGAGI (reference sequence). The CDR3 DNA is TGTGCCAGCAGTTACTCGAGAGGGGACATGAACACTGAAGCTTTCTTT. Its protein product is CASSYSRGDMNTEAFF.

This chain joins TRBV7-9 and TRBJ2-7; perhaps TRBD2 as D (5 bases). The germline V and J ends were trimmed by 5 bases and 3 bases, with 20 bases remaining between them. CDR3 length: 16 amino acids. CDR1 and CDR2 from the germline V gene are SEHNR and FQNEAQ (reference sequence). In nucleotides, the CDR3 is TGTGCCAGCAGCCCCCGCCCCGCGGCTAGCTTCTACGAGCAGTACTTC. Protein product: CASSPRPAASFYEQYF.

The genes are TRBV11-2 and TRBJ2-7; 7 positions match TRBD2. Germline V gene lookup returns CDR1 SGHAT and CDR2 FQNNGV. Unmatched junction bases numbered 7, after V lost 2 bases and J lost 3 bases. The CDR3 covers 15 residues. CDR3 region: CASSLQGPSGYEQYF. CDR3 bases: TGTGCCAGCAGCTTACAAGGTCCTAGCGGCTACGAGCAGTACTTC.

The CDR3 protein is CASSLDRAGELFF. The CDR3 region has the DNA TGTGCCAGCAGCCTAGACAGGGCCGGGGAGCTGTTTTTT. V usage is TRBV7-2 and J usage is TRBJ2-2; TRBD1 aligns across 7 bases. CDR1 is SGHTA, CDR2 FQGNSA, per germline. The CDR3 consists of 13 residues. V shed 5 bases, J shed 6 bases, and the junction held 3 bases outside the gene matches.

On this clone: Other DNA variants within this sample encode the same CDR3. The chain has TRBV11-3 and TRBJ2-3, with 11 positions matching TRBD2. V shed 1 base and J 4 bases; nucleotides not matched to a gene: 4. The V gene's germline CDR1 is SGHNT and CDR2 YENEEA. The CDR3 is made up of 16 amino acids. CDR3 protein: CASSLGLAGRADTQYF. CDR3 DNA sequence: TGTGCCAGCAGCTTAGGACTAGCGGGAAGGGCAGATACGCAGTATTTT. Combining the CDR3 with reference TRBV11-3 and TRBJ2-3 gives the whole variable domain EAGVVQSPRYKIIEKKQPVAFWCNPISGHNTLYWYLQNLGQGPELLIRYENEEAVDDSQLPKDRFSAERLKGVDSTLKIQPAELGDSAVYLCASSLGLAGRADTQYFGPGTRLTVL.

This chain links TRBV7-6 with TRBJ2-7, with 10 nucleotides matching TRBD1. V was pared by 2 bases and J by 2 bases, with 6 bases of the junction left unmatched. This CDR3 has 16 amino acids. CDR1 is SGHVS and CDR2 is FNYEAQ in the germline V gene. CDR3 DNA: TGTGCCAGCAGCTTATTCGGGACAGGGGCGGCCTACGAGCAGTACTTC. Amino acids: CASSLFGTGAAYEQYF.

The chain links TRBV10-1 to TRBJ2-1; TRBD2 matches at 9 bases. This CDR3 spans 15 amino acids. Germline-derived CDR1 and CDR2 are WNHNN and SYGVQD (reference sequence). V lost 5 bases to trimming and J lost 0 bases; unmatched junction nucleotides: 2. The CDR3 DNA is TGCGCCAGCAGTCATAGCGGGAGCTCCTACAATGAGCAGTTCTTC. This translates into CASSHSGSSYNEQFF.

The rearrangement uses TRBV7-2 and TRBJ2-2, with 9 positions matching TRBD2. Germline lookup yields CDR1 SGHTA and CDR2 FQGNSA. The CDR3 is 16 amino acids. With 4 bases clipped from V and 3 bases from J, the junction kept 6 bases outside the gene matches. CDR3 sequence: CASSWISGRDTGELFF. Here the CDR3 DNA reads TGTGCCAGCAGCTGGATTAGCGGGAGAGACACCGGGGAGCTGTTTTTT.

This chain uses TRBV4-3 with TRBJ2-1; TRBD2 matches at 7 bases. The CDR3 runs 20 residues. Germline lookup yields CDR1 LGHNA and CDR2 YSLEER. Losses at the gene ends were 0 bases for V and 0 bases for J; bases not matched to a gene: 14. In nucleotides, the CDR3 is TGCGCCAGCAGCCAAGATGGAATAGGGGCTAGCGGAAGCTCCTACAATGAGCAGTTCTTC. This gives the protein CASSQDGIGASGSSYNEQFF.

CDR3 loop: CASSFGYGGSNQPQHF. The DNA for the CDR3 is TGTGCCAGCAGCTTTGGTTACGGGGGCAGCAATCAGCCCCAGCATTTT. The V call is TRBV5-6, the J call TRBJ1-5; TRBD1 might be the D (6 bases). In germline, CDR1 is SGHDT, CDR2 YYEEEE. Trimming shortened V by 2 bases and J by 1 base, and 13 bases separated the two germline ends. This CDR3 comprises 16 residues.

This clone was seen a single time. This chain uses TRBV19 with TRBJ2-7; a possible D gene is TRBD1 (8 bases). Germline assignment: CDR1 LNHDA and CDR2 SQIVND (reference sequence). This CDR3 is 17 amino acids long. V was pared by 5 bases and J by 6 bases, with 26 bases between. The CDR3 bases are TGTGCCAGTAGTGCCAGACCCCCGACAGGGGAGGGACGCGAGCAGTACTTC. Amino acids: CASSARPPTGEGREQYF.

V gene TRBV7-9 combines with J gene TRBJ2-2; D gene uncertain. The germline CDR1 and CDR2 sequences are SEHNR and FQNEAQ (reference sequence). The CDR3 loop spans 16 amino acids. The V end lost 6 bases, the J end lost 3 bases, and 17 bases lay between the germline ends. In DNA form, the CDR3 reads TGTGCCAGCAGTTTCCGTGTCCAAGGTGACACCGGGGAGCTGTTTTTT. This translates into CASSFRVQGDTGELFF.

This clone appeared a single time. This chain links TRBV11-2 with TRBJ2-1; 8 nucleotides align to TRBD2. Germline CDR1 and CDR2: SGHAT and FQNNGV. The CDR3 is 14 residues long. V was clipped by 5 bases and J by 7 bases; unmatched bases: 7. CDR3 residues: CASSPTGGPNEQFF. The CDR3 DNA sequence: TGTGCCAGCAGCCCCACGGGAGGGCCTAATGAGCAGTTCTTC.

This chain connects TRBV29-1 to TRBJ1-1, with a tentative D call TRBD1 (6 bases). Trimming stripped 7 bases from V and 7 bases from J, with 19 bases between. This CDR3 region has 13 residues. The germline CDR1 and CDR2 sequences are SQVTM and ANQGSEA. The CDR3 DNA reads TGCAGCGCCTACAGACAGGCCCGGGTTGAAGCTTTCTTT. Amino acids: CSAYRQARVEAFF.

This clone was seen once. The chain recombines TRBV7-9 with TRBJ2-5; TRBD1 aligns across 8 bases. The CDR3 covers 13 residues. The V gene end was trimmed by 5 bases and the J gene end by 6 bases; junction bases not matched to a gene: 5. Looked up from germline, CDR1 is SEHNR and CDR2 is FQNEAQ (reference sequence). The CDR3 spells CASSTRQGKTQYF. CDR3 bases: TGTGCCAGCAGCACCCGACAGGGGAAGACCCAGTACTTC.

The chain is built from TRBV4-1 and TRBJ2-5; weak D call: TRBD2 (6 bases). Germline V gives CDR1 MGHRA, CDR2 YSYEKL. This CDR3 contains 16 residues. Trimming cost V 1 base and J 5 bases, with 17 bases left between them. As DNA, the CDR3 is TGCGCCAGCAGCCAAGCGCTAGCGCGATCCGCGGAGACCCAGTACTTC. Its protein product is CASSQALARSAETQYF.

The V call is TRBV14, the J call TRBJ2-3; tentative D call: TRBD1 (5 bases). This CDR3 has 15 amino acids. The V end lost 4 bases, the J end lost 1 base, and 12 bases lay between the germline ends. CDR1 and CDR2 (germline): SGHDN, FVKESK. CDR3 sequence reads: CASSLTAPRTDTQYF. As DNA, the CDR3 is TGTGCCAGCAGCCTGACAGCACCCCGCACAGATACGCAGTATTTT.

This chain links TRBV4-3 with TRBJ2-1; TRBD2 agrees at 9 bases. V shed 0 bases, J shed 6 bases, and the junction held 6 bases outside the gene matches. CDR1 is LGHNA, CDR2 YSLEER, per germline. The CDR3 contains 16 residues. CDR3 in amino acids: CASSQDAIAGVNEQFF. DNA of the CDR3: TGCGCCAGCAGCCAAGATGCAATAGCGGGAGTCAATGAGCAGTTCTTC.